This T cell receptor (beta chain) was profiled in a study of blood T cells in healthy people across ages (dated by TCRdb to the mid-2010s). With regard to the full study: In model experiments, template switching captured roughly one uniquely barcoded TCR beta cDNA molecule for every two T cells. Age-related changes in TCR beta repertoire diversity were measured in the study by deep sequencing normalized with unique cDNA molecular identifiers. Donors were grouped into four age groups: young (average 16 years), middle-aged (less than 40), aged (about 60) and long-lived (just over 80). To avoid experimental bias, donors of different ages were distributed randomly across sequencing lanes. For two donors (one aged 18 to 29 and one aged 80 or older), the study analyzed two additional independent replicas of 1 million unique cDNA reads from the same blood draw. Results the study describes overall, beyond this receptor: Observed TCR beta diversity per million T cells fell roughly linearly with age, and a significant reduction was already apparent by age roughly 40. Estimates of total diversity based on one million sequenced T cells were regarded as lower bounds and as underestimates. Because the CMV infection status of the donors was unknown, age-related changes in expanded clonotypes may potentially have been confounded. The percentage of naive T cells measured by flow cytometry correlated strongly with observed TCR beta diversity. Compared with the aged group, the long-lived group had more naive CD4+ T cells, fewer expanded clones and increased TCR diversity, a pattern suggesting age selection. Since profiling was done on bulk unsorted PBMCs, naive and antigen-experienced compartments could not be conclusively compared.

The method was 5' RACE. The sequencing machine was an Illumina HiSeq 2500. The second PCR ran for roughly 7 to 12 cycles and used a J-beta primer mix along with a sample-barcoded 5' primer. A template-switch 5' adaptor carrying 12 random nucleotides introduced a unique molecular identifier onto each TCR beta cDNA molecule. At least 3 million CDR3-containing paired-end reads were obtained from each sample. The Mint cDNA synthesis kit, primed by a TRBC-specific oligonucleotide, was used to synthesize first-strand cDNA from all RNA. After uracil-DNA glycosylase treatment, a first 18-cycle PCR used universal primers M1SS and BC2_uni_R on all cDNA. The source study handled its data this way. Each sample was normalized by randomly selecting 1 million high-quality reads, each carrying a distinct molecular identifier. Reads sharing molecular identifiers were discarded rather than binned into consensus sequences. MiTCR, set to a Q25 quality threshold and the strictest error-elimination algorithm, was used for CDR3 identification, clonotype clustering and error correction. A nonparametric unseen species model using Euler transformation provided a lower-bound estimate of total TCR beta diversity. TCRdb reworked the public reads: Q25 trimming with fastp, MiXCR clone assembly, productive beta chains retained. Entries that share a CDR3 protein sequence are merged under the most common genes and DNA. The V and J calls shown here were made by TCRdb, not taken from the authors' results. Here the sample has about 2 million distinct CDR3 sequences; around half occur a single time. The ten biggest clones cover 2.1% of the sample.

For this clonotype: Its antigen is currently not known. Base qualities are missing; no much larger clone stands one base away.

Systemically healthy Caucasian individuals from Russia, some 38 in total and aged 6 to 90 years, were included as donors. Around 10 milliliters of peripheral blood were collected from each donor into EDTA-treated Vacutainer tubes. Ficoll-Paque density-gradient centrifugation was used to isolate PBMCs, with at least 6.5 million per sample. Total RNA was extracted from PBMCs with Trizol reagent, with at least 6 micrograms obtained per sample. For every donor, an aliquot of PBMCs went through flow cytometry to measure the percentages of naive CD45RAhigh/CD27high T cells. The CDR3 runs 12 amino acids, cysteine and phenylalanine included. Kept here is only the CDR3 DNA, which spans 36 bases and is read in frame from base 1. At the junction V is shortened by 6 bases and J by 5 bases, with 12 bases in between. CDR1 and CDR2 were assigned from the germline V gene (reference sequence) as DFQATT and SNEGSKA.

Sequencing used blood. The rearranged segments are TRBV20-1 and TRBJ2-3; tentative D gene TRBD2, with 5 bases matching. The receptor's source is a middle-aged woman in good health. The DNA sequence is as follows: TGCAGTGCGGAGGTCCTGGAAGATACGCAGTATTTT. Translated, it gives CSAEVLEDTQYF.